The rows below give T cell receptor beta chains drawn from one sample of a study of tumor-infiltrating lymphocytes in primary liver carcinoma. Using its own MiXCR run on the multiplex PCR reads, TCRdb lists one record per CDR3 protein. Of over 250,000 distinct CDR3 sequences listed, almost 60% are singletons. Sequencing was performed on peripheral blood. These receptors originate from a woman aged 25 to 45 with primary liver carcinoma and hepatitis B virus infection. Both conserved end residues are part of each CDR3. Fields, in order: CDR3 protein, CDR3 DNA, D gene, clone size, V gene, J gene. D genes are given only for firm matches. Clone size, where shown, is once, few, many, or a class for clones that have expanded.

CASGLEVDTQYF	TGTGCTAGTGGTTTGGAGGTAGATACGCAGTATTTT	-	few	TRBV12-5	TRBJ2-3
CTSTSSLQGEEFF	TGTACCAGCACTTCATCCCTCCAGGGAGAGGAGTTCTTC	-	-	TRBV12-3/TRBV12-4	TRBJ2-1
CASSPPDTNTEAFF	TGTGCCAGCTCACCTCCCGACACCAACACTGAAGCTTTCTTT	-	few	TRBV18	TRBJ1-1
CASSPRRSDIVSNYGYTF	TGTGCCAGCAGTCCAAGAAGGTCAGATATAGTCTCTAACTATGGCTACACCTTC	-	-	TRBV4-2	TRBJ1-2
CASSQDPTWNTGELFF	TGCGCCAGCAGCCAAGATCCGACTTGGAACACCGGGGAGCTGTTTTTT	-	few	TRBV4-1	TRBJ2-2
CASSLPLGHEQFF	TGTGCCAGCAGCCTACCCCTAGGCCATGAGCAGTTCTTC	-	-	TRBV5-4	TRBJ2-1
CASSWTSGGYEQYF	TGCGCCAGCAGTTGGACTAGCGGGGGCTACGAGCAGTACTTC	TRBD2	many	TRBV10-2	TRBJ2-7
CASRGTSDGGELFF	TGTGCCAGCAGGGGGACTAGCGATGGCGGGGAGCTGTTTTTT	TRBD2	few	TRBV6-6	TRBJ2-2
CASSLLGGQGISEQFF	TGTGCCAGCAGTTTATTGGGCGGACAGGGTATCAGTGAGCAGTTCTTC	TRBD1	-	TRBV11-1	TRBJ2-1
CASSKGTGGYNEQFF	TGTGCCAGCAGCAAAGGGACAGGGGGATACAATGAGCAGTTCTTC	TRBD1	-	TRBV7-9	TRBJ2-1
CASSFPAGADTQYF	TGTGCCAGCAGCTTTCCTGCGGGCGCAGATACGCAGTATTTT	-	-	TRBV7-8	TRBJ2-3
CASSLLRGVKTEAFF	TGTGCCAGCAGCTTATTGAGAGGAGTGAAGACTGAAGCTTTCTTT	-	-	TRBV11-2	TRBJ1-1
CASSQIAVPNYEQYF	TGCGCCAGCAGCCAAATAGCAGTGCCGAACTACGAGCAGTACTTC	-	-	TRBV4-3	TRBJ2-7
CASSPYTGELFF	TGTGCCAGCAGCCCTTACACCGGGGAGCTGTTTTTT	-	many	TRBV11-2	TRBJ2-2
CASSEGTDLTYEQYF	TGTGCCAGCAGTGAGGGGACGGACTTGACATACGAGCAGTACTTC	-	many	TRBV6-1	TRBJ2-7
CASSLSDIPYYGYTF	TGTGCCAGCAGCTTAAGCGACATCCCGTACTATGGCTACACCTTC	-	-	TRBV13	TRBJ1-2
CASSSLCNGNEQFF	TGTGCCAGCAGCTCGTTATGTAACGGCAATGAGCAGTTCTTT	-	-	TRBV11-2	TRBJ2-1
CASSFGTSGEQFF	TGTGCCAGCAGTTTTGGGACTAGCGGTGAGCAGTTCTTC	TRBD2	many	TRBV12-3/TRBV12-4	TRBJ2-1
CASREREGGGTGELFF	TGTGCCAGCAGGGAGCGGGAGGGCGGAGGGACCGGGGAGCTGTTTTTT	TRBD2	few	TRBV12-3/TRBV12-4	TRBJ2-2
CASSQISSGSLEDTDTQYF	TGTGCCAGCAGCCAAATCTCCAGCGGGAGCCTTGAGGACACAGATACGCAGTATTTT	TRBD2	few	TRBV4-2	TRBJ2-3
CASGLGSPVVETQYF	TGTGCCAGCGGCTTAGGGTCCCCCGTAGTGGAGACCCAGTACTTC	-	-	TRBV11-1	TRBJ2-5
CTSSLGQKVNEHYF	TGTACCAGCAGTTTGGGGCAGAAAGTAAACGAGCACTACTTC	-	-	TRBV12-3/TRBV12-4	TRBJ2-7
CASTQHSSGNTIYF	TGTGCCAGCACCCAACACAGCTCTGGAAACACCATATATTTT	-	few	TRBV12-3/TRBV12-4	TRBJ1-3
CASSGGTSYGYTF	TGTGCCAGCAGCGGAGGGACTTCGTATGGCTACACCTTC	-	many	TRBV11-2	TRBJ1-2
CASSYRANMNTEAFF	TGTGCCAGCAGTTACAGGGCTAACATGAACACTGAAGCTTTCTTT	-	many	TRBV12-3/TRBV12-4	TRBJ1-1
CASSYSAGGETQYF	TGTGCCAGCAGTTACAGCGCAGGGGGGGAGACCCAGTACTTC	-	many	TRBV6-2/TRBV6-3	TRBJ2-5